This T cell receptor beta chain was recorded in a study of T cell clonotyping in hematopoietic cell transplantation. Overall study findings and caveats: Broader posttransplant TCR repertoire diversity was predicted by graft donor and pretransplant recipient Inverse Simpson Index values. At the given depth, recipient repertoires were over 95% de novo clonotypes. Recipient TCR diversity dropped after transplant; expanded clonotypes rose from day 30 to 180. Cells were unsorted, so CD4 and CD8 contributions were not separated.

A note on this clone: The antigen is not known.

There are 13 residues in the CDR3. The germline V gene has CDR1 LGHNA and CDR2 YSLEER. Trimming removed 2 bases at V and 5 bases at J, with 9 bases between. Clones were sequenced by immunoSEQ multiplex PCR, and TCRdb holds only the in-frame ones, with some missing. The sample holds more than 12,000 clones, approximately 84% seen once. This clonotype originated in a male patient in his forties or fifties who had an allogeneic stem cell transplant from an unrelated donor, so T cells may come from the graft donor. Some clones in this sample may be carry-over from other donors' samples. Sample: PBMCs, taken 100 days after allogeneic stem cell transplant. The chain combines TRBV4-3 with TRBJ1-2, with D perhaps TRBD1 (6 bases). The CDR3 coding sequence is TGCGCCAGCAGCCAAAGGGGGTCGTATGGCTACACCTTC. This gives the protein CASSQRGSYGYTF.